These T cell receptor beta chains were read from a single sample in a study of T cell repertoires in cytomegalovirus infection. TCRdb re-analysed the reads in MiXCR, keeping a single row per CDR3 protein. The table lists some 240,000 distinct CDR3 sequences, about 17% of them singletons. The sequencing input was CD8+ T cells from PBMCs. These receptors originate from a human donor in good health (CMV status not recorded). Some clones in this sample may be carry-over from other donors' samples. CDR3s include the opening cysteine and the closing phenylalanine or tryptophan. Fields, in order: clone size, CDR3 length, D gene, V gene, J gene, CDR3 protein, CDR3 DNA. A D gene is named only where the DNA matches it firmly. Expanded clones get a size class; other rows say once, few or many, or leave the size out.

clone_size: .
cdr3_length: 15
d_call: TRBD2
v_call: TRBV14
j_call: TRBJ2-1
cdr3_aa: CASSPRLAGAREQFF
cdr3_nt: TGTGCCAGCAGCCCGCGACTAGCGGGGGCAAGAGAGCAGTTCTTC

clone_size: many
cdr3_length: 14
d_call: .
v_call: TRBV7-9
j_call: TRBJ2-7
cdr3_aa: CASSPSSSAYEQYF
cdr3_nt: TGTGCCAGCAGCCCAAGCTCTAGCGCCTACGAGCAGTACTTC

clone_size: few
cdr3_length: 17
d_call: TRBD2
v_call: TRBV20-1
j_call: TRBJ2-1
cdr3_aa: CSASDVAGGPSYNEQFF
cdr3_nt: TGCAGTGCTAGCGACGTAGCGGGGGGCCCTTCCTACAATGAGCAGTTCTTC

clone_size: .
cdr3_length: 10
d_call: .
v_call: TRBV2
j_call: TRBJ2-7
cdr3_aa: CASTGHEQYF
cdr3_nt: TGTGCCAGCACAGGTCACGAGCAGTACTTC

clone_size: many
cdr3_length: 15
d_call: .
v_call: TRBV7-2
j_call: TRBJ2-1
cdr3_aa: CASSLTSADYNEQFF
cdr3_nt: TGTGCCAGCAGCCTGACATCGGCTGACTACAATGAGCAGTTCTTC

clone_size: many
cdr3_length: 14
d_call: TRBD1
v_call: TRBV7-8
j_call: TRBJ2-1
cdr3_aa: CASSQRDRGVQQFF
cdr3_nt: TGTGCCAGCAGCCAAAGGGACAGGGGGGTGCAGCAGTTCTTC

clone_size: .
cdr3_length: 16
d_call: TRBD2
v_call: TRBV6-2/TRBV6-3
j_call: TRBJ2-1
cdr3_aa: CASSLQRGGIYNEQFF
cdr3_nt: TGTGCCAGCAGTCTCCAGCGGGGGGGTATCTACAATGAGCAGTTCTTC

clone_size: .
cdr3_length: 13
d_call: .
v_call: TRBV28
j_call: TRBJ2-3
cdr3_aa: CASSLTTTDTQYF
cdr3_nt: TGTGCCAGCAGTTTGACTACCACAGATACGCAGTATTTT

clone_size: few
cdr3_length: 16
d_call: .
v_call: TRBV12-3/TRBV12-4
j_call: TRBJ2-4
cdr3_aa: CASSLMWRGPKNIQYF
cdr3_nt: TGTGCCAGCAGTTTAATGTGGCGGGGGCCGAAAAACATTCAGTACTTC

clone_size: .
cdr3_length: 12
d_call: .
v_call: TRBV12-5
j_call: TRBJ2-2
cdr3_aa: CASGLVFGELFF
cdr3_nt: TGTGCTAGTGGTTTGGTCTTCGGGGAGCTGTTTTTT

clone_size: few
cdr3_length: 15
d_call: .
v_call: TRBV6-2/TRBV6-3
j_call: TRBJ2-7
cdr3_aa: CASSSEGPISYEQYF
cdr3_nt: TGTGCCAGCAGTTCAGAGGGGCCGATCTCCTACGAGCAGTACTTC

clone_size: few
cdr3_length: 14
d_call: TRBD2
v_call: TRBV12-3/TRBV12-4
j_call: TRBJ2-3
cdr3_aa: CASSLEGLVNTQYF
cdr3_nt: TGTGCCAGCAGTTTGGAGGGACTAGTCAATACGCAGTATTTT

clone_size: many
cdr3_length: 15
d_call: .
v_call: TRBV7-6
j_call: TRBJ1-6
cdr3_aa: CASSLGPGTRVPLHF
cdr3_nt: TGTGCCAGCAGCTTAGGGCCCGGGACACGAGTACCCCTCCACTTT

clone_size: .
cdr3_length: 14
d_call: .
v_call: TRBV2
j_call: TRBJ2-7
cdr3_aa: CASRSGAGPYEQYF
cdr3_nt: TGTGCCAGCAGGAGTGGGGCAGGCCCCTACGAGCAGTACTTC

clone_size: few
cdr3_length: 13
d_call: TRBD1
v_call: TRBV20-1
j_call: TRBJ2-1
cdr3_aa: CSASDRAYNEQFF
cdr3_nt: TGCAGTGCTTCGGACAGGGCCTACAATGAGCAGTTCTTC

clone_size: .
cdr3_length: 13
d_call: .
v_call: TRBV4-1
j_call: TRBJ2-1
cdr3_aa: CASSRDGYNEQFF
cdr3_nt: TGCGCCAGCAGTAGGGACGGATACAATGAGCAGTTCTTC

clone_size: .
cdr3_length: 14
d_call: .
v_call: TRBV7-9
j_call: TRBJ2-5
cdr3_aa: CASSLPVSEETQYF
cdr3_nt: TGTGCCAGCAGCTTACCCGTATCGGAAGAGACCCAGTACTTC